This TCR beta chain emerged from a study of OX40 agonist ivuxolimab in advanced cancers. Study-wide results and limits: Averaged across samples, CD8+ T cells carried more expanded clones than CD4+ did.

Notes on this clone: What it binds is unknown.

This CDR3 region has 17 residues. Germline-derived CDR1 and CDR2 are SGHRS and YFSETQ. Trimming at V came to 5 bases and at J to 0 bases, leaving 6 bases not matched to a gene. TCRdb's table, derived via immunoSEQ multiplex PCR, lists solely in-frame clones and lacks some. The table records about 69,000 clones, roughly 92% of them present only once. This TCR was recovered from an adult with an advanced solid tumor such as melanoma, head and neck, liver or kidney cancer. The sample consisted of CD4+ or CD8+ T cells sorted from blood, taken in a trial of the OX40 agonist ivuxolimab. V and J are TRBV5-1 and TRBJ1-4; TRBD1 matches at 11 bases. The CDR3 bases are TGCGCCAGCAGGACCGGGACAGGGGGGTCAACTAATGAAAAACTGTTTTTT. It encodes CASRTGTGGSTNEKLFF.